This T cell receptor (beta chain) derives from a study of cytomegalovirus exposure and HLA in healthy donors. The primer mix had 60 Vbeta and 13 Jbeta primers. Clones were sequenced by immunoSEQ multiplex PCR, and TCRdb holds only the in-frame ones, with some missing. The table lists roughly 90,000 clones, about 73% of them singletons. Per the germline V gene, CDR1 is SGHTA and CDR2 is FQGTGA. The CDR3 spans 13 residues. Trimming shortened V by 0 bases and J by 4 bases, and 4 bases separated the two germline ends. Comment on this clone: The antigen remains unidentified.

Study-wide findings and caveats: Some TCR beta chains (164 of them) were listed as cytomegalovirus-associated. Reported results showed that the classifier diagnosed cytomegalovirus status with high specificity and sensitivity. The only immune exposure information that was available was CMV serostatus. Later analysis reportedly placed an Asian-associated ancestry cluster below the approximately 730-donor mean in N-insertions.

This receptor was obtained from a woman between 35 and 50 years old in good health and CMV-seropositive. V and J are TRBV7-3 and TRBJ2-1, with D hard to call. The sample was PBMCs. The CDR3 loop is CASSLTAYNEQFF. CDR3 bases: TGTGCCAGCAGCTTAACAGCTTACAATGAGCAGTTCTTC.